The 30 T cell receptor beta chains reported below all come from one sample, sequenced in a study of identical twins. TCRdb itself ran the 5' RACE reads through MiXCR, one entry per CDR3 protein. The table includes 400,000 to 550,000 distinct CDR3 sequences, roughly 13% detected once. These same records also appear under a second study, on yellow fever vaccine responses in identical twins.

Sequencing was carried out using CD4+ T cells sorted from blood. These receptors were collected from a woman aged 18-35 years in good health.

This clonotype was detected only a few times. The J gene is TRBJ1-4, the V gene TRBV4-2; tentative D call: TRBD1 (5 bases). Trimming removed 6 bases from V and 8 bases from J, with 16 bases in between. CDR1 LGHNA and CDR2 YNFKEQ come from the germline V gene. CDR3 length equals 14 residues. The CDR3 sequence: CASSLQATREKLFF. In nucleotides, the CDR3 is TGTGCCAGCAGTCTACAGGCCACGAGGGAAAAACTGTTTTTT.

This clonotype has a handful of counts. This rearrangement joins TRBV7-9 to TRBJ2-3; TRBD1 aligns across 8 bases. The CDR3 loop spans 14 amino acids. Trimming removed 5 bases from V and 3 bases from J; junction bases left unmatched: 4. Germline CDR1 reads SEHNR; CDR2 reads FQNEAQ (reference sequence). As DNA, the CDR3 is TGTGCCAGCAGCGGACAGGGTAAAACAGATACGCAGTATTTT. Translating it yields CASSGQGKTDTQYF.

V gene TRBV12-3 or TRBV12-4 combines with J gene TRBJ2-3; the D gene is possibly TRBD2 (6 bases). Trimming removed 3 bases at V and 5 bases at J, with 15 bases between. This CDR3 region has 15 residues. CDR3 nucleotides: TGTGCCAGCAGTTTTCGGTCCGGGGGTGGAGATACGCAGTATTTT. Translated, it gives CASSFRSGGGDTQYF.

The gene calls are TRBV20-1 and TRBJ2-1; TRBD2 aligns across 7 bases. Germline CDR1 and CDR2: DFQATT and SNEGSKA (reference sequence). The CDR3 loop spans 15 amino acids. CDR3 sequence reads: CSTNPAGASYNEQFF. As DNA, the CDR3 is TGCAGCACAAACCCGGCGGGAGCCTCCTACAATGAGCAGTTCTTC.

The genes are TRBV5-1 and TRBJ2-7, with TRBD1 matching 11 bases. J lost 3 bases, V lost 7 bases, and 6 bases had no gene match. Germline CDR1 reads SGHRS; CDR2 reads YFSETQ. The CDR3 totals 14 residues. The CDR3: CASGQGAGSYEQYF. The DNA for the CDR3 is TGCGCCAGCGGACAGGGGGCTGGAAGCTACGAGCAGTACTTC. The full variable domain, in which reference TRBV5-1 and TRBJ2-7 provide the parts outside the CDR3, is KAGVTQTPRYLIKTRGQQVTLSCSPISGHRSVSWYQQTPGQGLQFLFEYFSETQRNKGNFPGRFSGRQFSNSRSEMNVSTLELGDSALYLCASGQGAGSYEQYFGPGTRLTVT.

The J gene is TRBJ2-1, the V gene TRBV9; D is undetermined. Trimming took off 5 bases at V and 0 bases at J, with 12 bases between the two ends. This CDR3 comprises 15 residues. Germline lookup yields CDR1 SGDLS and CDR2 YYNGEE. The DNA of the CDR3 is TGTGCCAGCAGTAGAAGGCAGGACTCCTACAATGAGCAGTTCTTC. The encoded protein is CASSRRQDSYNEQFF.

This clonotype was seen a handful of times. The V call is TRBV14, the J call TRBJ2-1; 7 bases align to TRBD2. The CDR3 sequence is 18 residues long. Losses at the gene ends were 4 bases for V and 9 bases for J; bases not matched to a gene: 21. The germline gives CDR1 SGHDN, CDR2 FVKESK. CDR3 region: CASSPRRGGGSIRSEQFF. CDR3 nucleotide sequence: TGTGCCAGCAGCCCCCGAAGGGGCGGGGGATCTATTAGGAGTGAGCAGTTCTTC.

For the CDR3, the DNA is TGTGCCAGCAGTTCGGTGTGGACGGCGAAAGAGACCCAGTACTTC. This translates into CASSSVWTAKETQYF. The chain combines TRBV27 with TRBJ2-5; D remains unclear. This CDR3 is 15 amino acids long. Germline CDR1 and CDR2: MNHEY and SMNVEV (reference sequence). V gave up 4 bases and J gave up 3 bases, with 15 bases separating them.

V is TRBV29-1 and J is TRBJ2-3; no firm D call. The V end lost 7 bases, the J end lost 4 bases, and 12 bases lay between the germline ends. The length of the CDR3 is 12 residues. In germline, CDR1 is SQVTM, CDR2 ANQGSEA. Here the CDR3 DNA reads TGCAGCGAAGTAGATGGCCCAGATACGCAGTATTTT. Translating it yields CSEVDGPDTQYF.

J is TRBJ2-1 and V is TRBV5-1; 9 nucleotides agree with TRBD2. V dropped 4 bases and J dropped 5; count of bases not matched to a gene: 7. CDR1 and CDR2 (germline): SGHRS, YFSETQ. The CDR3 runs to 15 residues. CDR3 nucleotides: TGCGCCAGCAGCCCGCTAGCGGGGAGCCACAATGAGCAGTTCTTC. It specifies CASSPLAGSHNEQFF.

This clonotype has only a few counts. V gene TRBV3-1 combines with J gene TRBJ2-7, with D uncertain. From germline, CDR1 is LGHDT and CDR2 YNNKEL (reference sequence). CDR3 length: 14 residues. V shed 4 bases and J shed 0 bases, with 10 bases lying between them. CDR3 nucleotides: TGTGCCAGCAGCCCCGAGACGCTCTCCTACGAGCAGTACTTC. This translates into CASSPETLSYEQYF.

DNA of the CDR3: TGTGCCATCAGTGGAGGGAGGAGCAATCAGCCCCAGCATTTT. Translation: CAISGGRSNQPQHF. This chain connects TRBV10-3 to TRBJ1-5; unclear D gene. Germline CDR1 ENHRY, CDR2 SYGVKD. V dropped 4 bases and J dropped 1 base, with 8 bases sitting between them. The length of the CDR3 is 14 residues.

The gene calls are TRBV7-2 and TRBJ2-3; 9 bases map to TRBD2. CDR3 length: 15 amino acids. Germline lookup yields CDR1 SGHTA and CDR2 FQGNSA. V lost 8 bases and J lost 5; bases outside the gene matches: 11. This CDR3 is CASQLTGGGGDTQYF. The CDR3 DNA reads TGTGCCAGCCAATTGACAGGCGGGGGGGGAGATACGCAGTATTTT.

CDR3 bases: TGTGCCAGCAGCTTAGGAGGGGTCGCGAACACCGGGGAGCTGTTTTTT. It yields the protein CASSLGGVANTGELFF. The rearrangement links TRBV7-2 to TRBJ2-2, with D perhaps being TRBD1 or TRBD2 (5 bases each). The CDR3 runs 16 residues. Germline CDR1 SGHTA, CDR2 FQGNSA. V lost 1 base and J 0 bases, leaving 9 bases between the germline ends. The entire variable domain, with the rest obtained from reference TRBV7-2 and TRBJ2-2, is as follows: GAGVSQSPSNKVTEKGKDVELRCDPISGHTALYWYRQSLGQGLEFLIYFQGNSAPDKSGLPSDRFSAERTGGSVSTLTIQRTQQEDSAVYLCASSLGGVANTGELFFGEGSRLTVL.

This clonotype was seen a handful of times. This chain links TRBV2 with TRBJ2-7, with D perhaps TRBD1 (5 bases). The V and J ends lost 7 bases and 5 bases respectively, with 12 bases between them. CDR3 size: 12 residues. Germline assignment: CDR1 SNHLY and CDR2 FYNNEI. The CDR3 DNA is TGTGCCAGCAATTTGCAGGGTCACGAGCAGTACTTC. Protein sequence: CASNLQGHEQYF. The complete variable domain, with remaining parts taken from reference TRBV2 and TRBJ2-7, reads EPEVTQTPSHQVTQMGQEVILRCVPISNHLYFYWYRQILGQKVEFLVSFYNNEISEKSEIFDDQFSVERPDGSNFTLKIRSTKLEDSAMYFCASNLQGHEQYFGPGTRLTVT.

The chain has TRBV7-9 and TRBJ2-5; D perhaps matches TRBD1 (5 bases). Germline CDR1 reads SEHNR; CDR2 reads FQNEAQ (reference sequence). The length of the CDR3 is 15 residues. V lost 1 base and J lost 2, with 11 bases in between. The CDR3 sequence: CASSLGAGKQETQYF. CDR3 sequence (DNA): TGTGCCAGCAGCTTAGGAGCAGGGAAACAAGAGACCCAGTACTTC. Full variable domain (missing parts from reference TRBV7-9 and TRBJ2-5): DTGVSQNPRHKITKRGQNVTFRCDPISEHNRLYWYRQTLGQGPEFLTYFQNEAQLEKSRLLSDRFSAERPKGSFSTLEIQRTEQGDSAMYLCASSLGAGKQETQYFGPGTRLLVL.

This clonotype has just a few counts. The chain is built from TRBV27 and TRBJ2-1; D assignment may be TRBD1 or TRBD2 (5 bases each). Trimming took off 7 bases at V and 5 bases at J, with 15 bases between the two ends. Germline V lookup: CDR1 MNHEY, CDR2 SMNVEV (reference sequence). This CDR3 is 14 amino acids long. This CDR3 is CASKGTRIHNEQFF. The CDR3 region has the DNA TGTGCCAGCAAGGGGACGAGGATTCACAATGAGCAGTTCTTC.

This clonotype was counted only a few times. The genes are TRBV18 and TRBJ2-5; D is undetermined. Germline CDR1 KGHSH, CDR2 LQKENI. V was clipped by 3 bases and J by 2 bases, with 25 bases between them. CDR3 size: 19 residues. CDR3 coding DNA: TGTGCCAGCTCACCCATCTTTCCATCGCGATTCGGGTTACAAGAGACCCAGTACTTC. This encodes CASSPIFPSRFGLQETQYF. Looking up the rest from reference TRBV18 and TRBJ2-5 gives the full variable domain: NAGVMQNPRHLVRRRGQEARLRCSPMKGHSHVYWYRQLPEEGLKFMVYLQKENIIDESGMPKERFSAEFPKEGPSILRIQQVVRGDSAAYFCASSPIFPSRFGLQETQYFGPGTRLLVL.

This clonotype was picked up a small number of times. This rearrangement joins TRBV14 to TRBJ2-3, with 10 bases that match TRBD2. Germline-derived CDR1 and CDR2 are SGHDN and FVKESK. The CDR3 loop spans 17 amino acids. V lost 3 bases and J lost 3; bases outside the gene matches: 9. The DNA of the CDR3 is TGTGCCAGCAGCCATCCCGGTAGCGGGGGGTTGACAGATACGCAGTATTTT. Amino acids: CASSHPGSGGLTDTQYF.

This clonotype was detected many times. This sequence joins TRBV12-3 or TRBV12-4 and TRBJ2-1; 8 positions agree with TRBD2. The J segment lost 2 bases and the V segment lost 5 bases, leaving 5 bases of the junction unmatched. The CDR3 consists of 15 residues. The CDR3 DNA follows: TGTGCCAGCAGTACCCGGGAGGGCCCCTACAATGAGCAGTTCTTC. This codes for CASSTREGPYNEQFF.

The chain recombines TRBV12-3 or TRBV12-4 with TRBJ2-1; 11 positions agree with TRBD2. This CDR3 contains 16 residues. With V trimmed by 7 bases and J by 0 bases, 5 bases remained unmatched. CDR3 sequence reads: CASTPGLADSYNEQFF. DNA for the CDR3: TGTGCCAGCACCCCGGGACTAGCGGACTCCTACAATGAGCAGTTCTTC.

This clonotype occurred many times. V usage is TRBV12-3 or TRBV12-4 and J usage is TRBJ2-3, with 11 bases aligning to TRBD2. J lost 4 bases, V lost 5 bases, and 8 bases had no gene match. This CDR3 is built from 16 residues. The CDR3 is CASSPDSGGASDTQYF. The CDR3 region has the DNA TGTGCCAGCAGTCCGGATAGCGGGGGGGCCTCAGATACGCAGTATTTT.

The chain combines TRBV15 with TRBJ1-5, with 9 positions matching TRBD1. Germline CDR1 is LNHNV and CDR2 is YYDKDF (reference sequence). The CDR3 loop spans 15 amino acids. The ends lost 1 base at V and 3 bases at J; junction bases unmatched: 1. CDR3 sequence: CATSRGDRDNQPQHF. The CDR3, as DNA: TGTGCCACCAGCAGAGGGGACAGGGACAATCAGCCCCAGCATTTT.

This sequence joins TRBV7-9 and TRBJ2-7; maybe TRBD1 (6 bases). Germline values: CDR1 SEHNR, CDR2 FQNEAQ (reference sequence). This CDR3 comprises 15 residues. Trimming removed 4 bases from V and 2 bases from J, with 15 bases in between. The CDR3 DNA sequence: TGTGCCAGCAGCTATAATAGGGGGACCGCCTACGAGCAGTACTTC. Encoded protein: CASSYNRGTAYEQYF.

This clonotype was seen a few times. This sequence joins TRBV29-1 and TRBJ2-1; tentatively, D is TRBD1 (5 bases). CDR1 is SQVTM and CDR2 is ANQGSEA in the germline V gene. Trimming took 5 bases from V and 4 from J, leaving 15 bases between them. The CDR3 totals 14 residues. Here the CDR3 DNA reads TGCAGCGTTCTTCGTAGGGGCACGTACAATGAGCAGTTCTTC. Protein sequence: CSVLRRGTYNEQFF.

This clonotype has more than one count but fewer than ten. This rearrangement joins TRBV7-2 to TRBJ2-7; tentatively, D is TRBD1 (6 bases). The germline V gene encodes CDR1 SGHTA and CDR2 FQGNSA. The germline V and J ends were trimmed by 1 base and 1 base, with 11 bases remaining between them. The CDR3 extends over 15 amino acids. CDR3 coding DNA: TGTGCCAGCAGCTTAGACAGGGCCCGGTCCTACGAGCAGTACTTC. Its protein is CASSLDRARSYEQYF.

The CDR3 protein is CSAPPAGRTDTQYF. The CDR3 DNA follows: TGCAGTGCCCCCCCAGCGGGCCGCACAGATACGCAGTATTTT. The chain combines TRBV20-1 with TRBJ2-3; the D gene is possibly TRBD2 (6 bases). V shed 6 bases and J shed 1 base, with 14 bases lying between them. From germline, CDR1 is DFQATT and CDR2 SNEGSKA (reference sequence). This CDR3 is 14 amino acids long.

The chain couples TRBV12-3 or TRBV12-4 to TRBJ2-5; 10 bases match TRBD2. V lost 4 bases and J lost 3; bases outside the gene matches: 2. This CDR3 has 14 amino acids. The CDR3 spells CASSSTSGKETQYF. DNA for the CDR3: TGTGCCAGCAGTTCCACTAGCGGGAAAGAGACCCAGTACTTC.

In this sample, this clonotype turned up a few times. This chain joins TRBV28 and TRBJ2-5, with 8 bases lining up with TRBD1. Germline CDR1 is MDHEN and CDR2 is SYDVKM. The V and J ends lost 4 bases and 6 bases, in that order; junction bases with no gene match: 10. The CDR3 is 15 amino acids. CDR3 sequence: CASSYPSSGGQTQYF. The CDR3 DNA is TGTGCCAGCAGTTATCCCTCTTCAGGGGGCCAGACCCAGTACTTC.

This clonotype was detected only a few times. The genes are TRBV15 and TRBJ2-2; possible D gene TRBD1, 6 bases. The CDR3 has 14 amino acids. V lost 3 bases, J lost 5 bases, and 10 bases lay in between. Germline V gene data show CDR1 as LNHNV and CDR2 as YYDKDF (reference sequence). CDR3 bases: TGTGCCACCAGCAGGGGCAGGGGAACCGGGGAGCTGTTTTTT. It codes for CATSRGRGTGELFF.